Reported below is one TCR beta chain. This entry is derived from a study of blood T cell repertoires in COVID-19. Overall study context: The samples span acute and convalescent COVID-19 from the United States, Italy and Spain.

This CDR3 contains 17 residues. Trimming cost V 6 bases and J 0 bases, with 19 bases left between them. Germline assignment: CDR1 SGHNT and CDR2 YYREEE (reference sequence). This table comes from immunoSEQ multiplex PCR, and its TCRdb copy is limited to in-frame clones, with some not included. The repertoire holds 40,000 or so clones, with over 80% as singletons. This chain connects TRBV5-4 to TRBJ1-3, with D maybe TRBD1 (6 bases). The sequenced material came from peripheral blood. The clonotype comes from a human donor in a cohort sampled during active COVID-19. The CDR3 bases are TGTGCCAGCACCTCAGATGGGACAACTCACTCTGGAAACACCATATATTTT. It is translated as CASTSDGTTHSGNTIYF.